The 10 T cell receptor beta chains reported below all come from one sample, sequenced in a study of cytomegalovirus exposure and HLA in healthy donors. This table comes from immunoSEQ multiplex PCR, and its TCRdb copy is limited to in-frame clones, with some not included. Of tens of thousands of clones in the sample, around 96% were seen once. Sequencing used PBMCs. Source of these receptors: a man aged 18 to 30 in good health and CMV-seronegative.

The rearrangement links TRBV30 to TRBJ2-1; D ambiguous. This CDR3 has 12 amino acids. The V end was cut by 2 bases, the J end by 10 bases, with 12 bases between. Germline CDR1 reads GTSNPN; CDR2 reads SVGIG (reference sequence). This chain's CDR3 is CAWSSFEEEQFF. DNA of the CDR3: TGTGCCTGGAGTTCTTTTGAGGAGGAGCAGTTCTTC.

This rearrangement joins TRBV19 to TRBJ1-5, with 8 bases identical to TRBD1. The J segment lost 5 bases and the V segment lost 5 bases, leaving 5 bases of the junction unmatched. The CDR3 length is 14 residues. CDR1 LNHDA and CDR2 SQIVND come from the germline V gene (reference sequence). CDR3: CASSLGTGYQPQHF. The CDR3 DNA sequence: TGTGCCAGTAGTCTTGGGACAGGCTATCAGCCCCAGCATTTT.

The chain employs TRBV6-5 and TRBJ2-3; a possible D gene is TRBD1 (8 bases). Per the germline V gene, CDR1 is MNHEY and CDR2 is SVGAGI. The V gene lost 4 bases and the J gene lost 2 bases, with 16 bases spanning the gap. The CDR3 is 16 residues long. The CDR3 reads CASSSRTGRATDTQYF. As DNA, the CDR3 is TGTGCCAGCAGTTCCCGGACAGGGAGGGCCACAGATACGCAGTATTTT.

DNA for the CDR3: TGTGCCAGCAGTGATTATACAGAAGTATCGGCTAACTATGGCTACACCTTC. Residues: CASSDYTEVSANYGYTF. The rearrangement links TRBV6-1 to TRBJ1-2; D is unclear. The CDR3 is 17 amino acids. Trimming pared 3 bases from V and 0 bases from J, leaving 17 bases between. Germline lookup yields CDR1 MNHNS and CDR2 SASEGT.

V and J are TRBV10-2 and TRBJ1-2; possibly TRBD1 for D (5 bases). The CDR3 runs to 13 residues. Per the germline V gene, CDR1 is WSHSY and CDR2 is SAAADI. The germline V and J ends were trimmed by 0 bases and 8 bases, with 10 bases remaining between them. CDR3 coding DNA: TGCGCCAGCAGTGAGTCCAGGGCTGGCGGCTACACCTTC. Translation gives CASSESRAGGYTF.

The V and J genes are TRBV7-2 and TRBJ1-4, with 9 bases aligning to TRBD1. V shed 3 bases and J 6 bases; nucleotides not matched to a gene: 2. Per the germline V gene, CDR1 is SGHTA and CDR2 is FQGNSA. The CDR3 is 14 amino acids. The CDR3 region has the DNA TGTGCCAGCAGCTTGACAGGGGGGGATGAAAAACTGTTTTTT. Its protein product is CASSLTGGDEKLFF.

The gene calls are TRBV30 and TRBJ2-7; 8 bases are shared with TRBD2. V trimming: 0 bases; J trimming: 7 bases; junction bases outside the gene matches: 8. CDR1 and CDR2 (germline): GTSNPN, SVGIG (reference sequence). This CDR3 contains 14 residues. The CDR3 nucleotides are TGTGCCTGGAGTGTACCCGGGGGGGCCCGGGAGCAGTACTTC. Its protein is CAWSVPGGAREQYF.

This sequence joins TRBV28 and TRBJ1-5; a weak D match, TRBD1 (5 bases). The CDR3 spans 14 residues. V was shortened by 5 bases and J by 7 bases, with 15 bases between the two germline ends. Looked up from germline, CDR1 is MDHEN and CDR2 is SYDVKM. The CDR3 bases are TGTGCCAGCAGTGGCCGTGGGGCGAGGCAGCCCCAGCATTTT. Its protein is CASSGRGARQPQHF.

The chain employs TRBV30 and TRBJ1-1; tentatively, D is TRBD1 (5 bases). CDR1 is GTSNPN, CDR2 SVGIG, per germline (reference sequence). This CDR3 is built from 13 residues. V shed 0 bases and J shed 6 bases, with 11 bases lying between them. CDR3 sequence (DNA): TGTGCCTGGAGTGTTAGGGGTACCGCTGAAGCTTTCTTT. It is translated as CAWSVRGTAEAFF.

This chain joins TRBV23-1 and TRBJ1-1; TRBD1 matches at 7 bases. TRBV23-1 is sorted into the ORF group, with uncertain function. This CDR3 region has 14 residues. The V and J ends lost 4 bases and 8 bases, in that order; junction bases with no gene match: 10. Here the CDR3 DNA reads TGCGCCAGCAGTCGATCGACAGGGATAAAGGAAGCTTTCTTT. It yields the protein CASSRSTGIKEAFF.